This TCR beta chain is drawn from a study of STAT5B mutations in CD4+ large granular lymphocyte leukemia. Background on the study: Among healthy donors, a particular HLA allele went with more CDR3 'QG' motifs.

This clone was seen just once. Antigen: not known. Germline CDR1 and CDR2: KGHSH and LQKENI. This CDR3 region has 15 residues. V was cut by 2 bases and J by 3 bases, with 11 bases left in between. Study-wide results and caveats: Top patient clones used TRBV06 genes more often: 8/27 versus 2/35 in controls.

Original processing notes: The detection floor for productive clonotype frequency was 2.59 x 10-5. Measured with immunoSEQ multiplex PCR; TCRdb has only the in-frame clones, and not every one. V and J calls and clone size follow that table, whereas D and trimming were derived from the DNA. The sample shows approximately 33,000 clones, roughly three quarters of them seen only once. The sequencing sample was made of CD4+ T cells from blood buffy coats. The sequence derives from a human donor in good health. This chain connects TRBV18 to TRBJ2-4; D might be TRBD1 or TRBD2, each matching 5 bases. CDR3 bases: TGTGCCAGCTCACCAGGGCTGGGGGACAAAAACATTCAGTACTTC. As protein: CASSPGLGDKNIQYF.